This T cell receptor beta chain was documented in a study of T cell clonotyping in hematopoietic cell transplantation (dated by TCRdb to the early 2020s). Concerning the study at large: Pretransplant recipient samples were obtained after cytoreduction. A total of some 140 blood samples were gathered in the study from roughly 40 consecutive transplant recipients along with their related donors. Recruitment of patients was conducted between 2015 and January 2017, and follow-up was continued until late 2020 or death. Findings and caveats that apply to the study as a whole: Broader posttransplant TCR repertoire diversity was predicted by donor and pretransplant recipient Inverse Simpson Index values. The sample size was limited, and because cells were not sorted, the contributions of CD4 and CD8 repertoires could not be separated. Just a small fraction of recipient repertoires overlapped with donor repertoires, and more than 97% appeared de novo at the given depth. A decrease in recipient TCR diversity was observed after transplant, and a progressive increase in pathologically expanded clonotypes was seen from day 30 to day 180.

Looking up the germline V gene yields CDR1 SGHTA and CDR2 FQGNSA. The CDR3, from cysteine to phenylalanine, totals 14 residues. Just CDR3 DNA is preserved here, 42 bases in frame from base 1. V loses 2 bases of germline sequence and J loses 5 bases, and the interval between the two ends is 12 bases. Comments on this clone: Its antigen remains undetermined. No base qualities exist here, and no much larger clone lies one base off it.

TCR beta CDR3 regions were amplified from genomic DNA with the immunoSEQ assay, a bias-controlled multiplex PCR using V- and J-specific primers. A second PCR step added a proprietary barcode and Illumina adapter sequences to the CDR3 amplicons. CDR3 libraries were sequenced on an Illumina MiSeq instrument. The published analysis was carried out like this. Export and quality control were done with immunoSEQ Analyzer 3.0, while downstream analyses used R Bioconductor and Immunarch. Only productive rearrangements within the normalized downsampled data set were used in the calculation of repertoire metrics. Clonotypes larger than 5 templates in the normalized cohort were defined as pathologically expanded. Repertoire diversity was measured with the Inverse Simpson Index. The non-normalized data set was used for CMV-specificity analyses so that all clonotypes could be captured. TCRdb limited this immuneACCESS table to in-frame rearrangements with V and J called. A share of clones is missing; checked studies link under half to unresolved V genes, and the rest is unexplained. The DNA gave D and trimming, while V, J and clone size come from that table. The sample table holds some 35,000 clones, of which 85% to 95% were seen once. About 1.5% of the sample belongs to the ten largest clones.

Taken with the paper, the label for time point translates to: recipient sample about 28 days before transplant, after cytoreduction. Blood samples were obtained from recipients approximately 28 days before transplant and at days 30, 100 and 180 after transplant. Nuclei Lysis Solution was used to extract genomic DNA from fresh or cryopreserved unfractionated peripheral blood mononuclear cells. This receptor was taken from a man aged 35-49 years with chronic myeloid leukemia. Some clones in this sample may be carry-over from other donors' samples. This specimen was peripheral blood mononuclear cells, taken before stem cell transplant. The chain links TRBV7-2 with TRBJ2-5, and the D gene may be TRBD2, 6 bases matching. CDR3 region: CASSLYGTQETQYF. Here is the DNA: TGTGCCAGCAGCTTATACGGGACTCAGGAGACCCAGTACTTC.